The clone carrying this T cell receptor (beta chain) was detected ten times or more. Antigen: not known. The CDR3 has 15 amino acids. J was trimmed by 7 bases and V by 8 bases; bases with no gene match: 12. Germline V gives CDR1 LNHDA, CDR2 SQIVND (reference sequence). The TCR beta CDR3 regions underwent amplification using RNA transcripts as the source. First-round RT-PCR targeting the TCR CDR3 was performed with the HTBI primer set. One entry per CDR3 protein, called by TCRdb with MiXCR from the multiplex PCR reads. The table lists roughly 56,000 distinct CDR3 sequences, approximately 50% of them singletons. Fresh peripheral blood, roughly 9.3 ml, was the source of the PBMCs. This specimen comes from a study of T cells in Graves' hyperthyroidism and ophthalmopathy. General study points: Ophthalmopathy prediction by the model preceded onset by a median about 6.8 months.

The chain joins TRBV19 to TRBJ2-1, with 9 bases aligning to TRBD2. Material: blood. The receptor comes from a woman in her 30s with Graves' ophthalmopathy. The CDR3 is CASQTSGTLRNEQFF. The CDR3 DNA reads TGTGCCAGTCAGACTAGCGGAACACTCCGGAATGAGCAGTTCTTC.